This record looks at one TCR beta chain sequence and its context. The CDR3 loop spans 15 amino acids. The ends lost 0 bases at V and 4 bases at J; junction bases unmatched: 4. Germline CDR1 and CDR2: SGHDT and YYEEEE. The data are from a study of siplizumab effects on memory and regulatory T cells. Approximately 100,000 TCR templates per sample were sequenced. TCRdb keeps only in-frame clones here, not all; method: immunoSEQ multiplex PCR. Here the sample spans 70,000 or so clones, less than 95% being singletons. The sample consisted of CD8+ T cells sorted from blood. This TCR derives from a human donor in good health. V and J are TRBV5-6 and TRBJ2-1; 7 bases agree with TRBD2. The DNA for the CDR3 is TGTGCCAGCAGCTTGGTGGGTAGCGGGTACAATGAGCAGTTCTTC. Its translation: CASSLVGSGYNEQFF.